The 23 T cell receptor beta chains given below trace back to one sample, sequenced in a study of molecular identifiers for immune sequencing clone quantification. MiXCR was run by TCRdb on the PCR reads, yielding one entry per CDR3 protein. The sample has approximately 630,000 distinct CDR3 sequences; over 25% are singletons. Sequenced: naive CD8+ T cells from blood, with Jurkat cell RNA spiked in. Subset described: FACS-sorted CD8+CD4-CCR7+CD45RA+ naive T cells. These receptors were obtained from a human donor in good health. Some libraries in this study had Jurkat cell RNA spiked in.

CDR3 sequence reads: CASSPRSGSIDTGELFF. The CDR3 DNA is TGTGCCAGCAGCCCTCGTAGCGGGAGTATTGACACCGGGGAGCTGTTTTTT. The V call is TRBV14, the J call TRBJ2-2; 9 bases align to TRBD2. Germline trimming cut 4 bases from V and 3 bases from J; bases unmatched to any gene: 9. Germline CDR1 SGHDN, CDR2 FVKESK. CDR3 length: 17 residues. Based on the CDR3 plus reference TRBV14 and TRBJ2-2, the full variable domain is EAGVTQFPSHSVIEKGQTVTLRCDPISGHDNLYWYRRVMGKEIKFLLHFVKESKQDESGMPNNRFLAERTGGTYSTLKVQPAELEDSGVYFCASSPRSGSIDTGELFFGEGSRLTVL.

The rearrangement joins TRBV7-9 to TRBJ2-1, with 11 bases identical to TRBD1. Germline CDR1 and CDR2: SEHNR and FQNEAQ (reference sequence). The CDR3 has 15 amino acids. V trimming: 4 bases; J trimming: 8 bases; junction bases outside the gene matches: 7. The CDR3 DNA reads TGTGCCAGCAGCTCACGGGACAGGGGGGATCATGAGCAGTTCTTC. Its translation: CASSSRDRGDHEQFF.

For this clonotype: A much larger clone sits a single nucleotide away, making a read error possible. The CDR3 carries no conserved terminal phenylalanine or tryptophan, so it likely arises from a read error. V usage is TRBV5-1 and J usage is TRBJ1-5; D possibly corresponds to TRBD1 (5 bases). The CDR3 is 11 amino acids. Germline CDR1 SGHRS, CDR2 YFSETQ. With 7 bases removed from V and 9 bases from J, the gap between germline ends came to 11 bases. The CDR3, as DNA: TGCGCCAGCGTGGGGGAAGGGCCCCAGCATCTT. As protein: CASVGEGPQHL.

In its sample, this clonotype was seen once. V gene TRBV24-1 combines with J gene TRBJ2-2; D call uncertain. Trimming removed 4 bases at V and 7 bases at J, with 6 bases between. Germline V gives CDR1 KGHDR, CDR2 SFDVKD. The CDR3 extends over 12 amino acids. The CDR3 protein is CATSEGIGELFF. The CDR3 nucleotides read TGTGCCACCAGTGAAGGGATCGGGGAGCTGTTTTTT.

This clonotype came up many times. J is TRBJ2-1 and V is TRBV18; tentatively, D is TRBD2 (5 bases). Germline V gene data show CDR1 as KGHSH and CDR2 as LQKENI. The CDR3 length is 15 residues. Trimming removed 0 bases at V and 3 bases at J, with 9 bases between. In DNA form, the CDR3 reads TGTGCCAGCTCACCACCGGAGGACCGCTACAATGAGCAGTTCTTC. Its protein product is CASSPPEDRYNEQFF.

This clonotype occurred many times. The chain carries TRBV29-1 and TRBJ2-3; the D is unclear. CDR1 SQVTM and CDR2 ANQGSEA come from the germline V gene. The CDR3 runs to 11 residues. The V end lost 5 bases, the J end lost 9 bases, and 12 bases lay between the germline ends. The chain's CDR3 is CSVPGPETQYF. DNA of the CDR3: TGCAGCGTTCCCGGGCCCGAGACGCAGTATTTT.

Of note for this clonotype: A read error may account for a junction end that differs from germline. The chain recombines TRBV29-1 with TRBJ1-5; D is uncertain. Germline loops: CDR1 SQVTM, CDR2 ANQGSEA. The CDR3 extends over 14 amino acids. CDR3 in amino acids: CSVEEVRHNQHQHF. DNA for the CDR3: TGCAGCGTTGAAGAGGTAAGGCACAATCAGCACCAGCATTTT.

The chain has TRBV6-5 and TRBJ2-3; D is possibly TRBD2 (5 bases). V was trimmed by 2 bases and J by 1 base, leaving 10 bases between them. This CDR3 contains 15 residues. CDR1 is MNHEY, CDR2 SVGAGI, per germline. The CDR3 nucleotides are TGTGCCAGCAGTTACGGCGTGCGGGGCACAGATACGCAGTATTTT. Amino acid sequence: CASSYGVRGTDTQYF.

This clonotype has ten or more counts. The chain is built from TRBV11-2 and TRBJ2-3, with 14 bases identical to TRBD2. V shed 3 bases and J 6 bases; nucleotides not matched to a gene: 8. Germline-derived CDR1 and CDR2 are SGHAT and FQNNGV. This CDR3 is 17 amino acids long. CDR3 nucleotide sequence: TGTGCCAGCAGCTTCGGACTAGCGGGGGGCGCCTTCGATACGCAGTATTTT. Translated, it gives CASSFGLAGGAFDTQYF.

This clonotype has a handful of counts. V and J are TRBV9 and TRBJ2-7; 10 nucleotides match TRBD2. This CDR3 is 16 amino acids long. With 0 bases clipped from V and 6 bases from J, the junction kept 9 bases outside the gene matches. Germline V gene lookup returns CDR1 SGDLS and CDR2 YYNGEE. Here the CDR3 DNA reads TGTGCCAGCAGCGTAGAAGCGGGGGGGCCATGGCCCGAGCAGTACTTC. Its translation is CASSVEAGGPWPEQYF.

At least ten counts were recorded for this clonotype. V usage is TRBV5-1 and J usage is TRBJ1-1; D not certain. This CDR3 has 12 residues. Looked up from germline, CDR1 is SGHRS and CDR2 is YFSETQ. V lost 1 base and J lost 5, with 6 bases in between. The CDR3 region is CASSLPGTEAFF. The CDR3 DNA follows: TGCGCCAGCAGCTTGCCCGGGACTGAAGCTTTCTTT.

The J gene is TRBJ2-5, the V gene TRBV7-8; no clear D gene. CDR1 and CDR2 (germline): SGHVS, FQNEAQ. V was clipped by 4 bases and J by 5 bases, with 17 bases between them. The CDR3 runs 15 residues. In nucleotides, the CDR3 is TGTGCCAGCAGCTCCCCCCATATAAGCGTGGAGACCCAGTACTTC. It yields the protein CASSSPHISVETQYF.

About this clonotype itself: A read error may be the cause here, since a much bigger clone is one base away. The chain combines TRBV14 with TRBJ1-4; tentative D call: TRBD1 (5 bases). The V gene's germline CDR1 is SGHDN and CDR2 FVKESK. The CDR3 loop spans 14 amino acids. CDR3 DNA: TGTGACAGCAGCCAAGATGAGGGGAATGAAAAACTGTTTTTT. Protein product: CDSSQDEGNEKLFF. The variable domain in full, with the rest retrieved from reference TRBV14 and TRBJ1-4, is EAGVTQFPSHSVIEKGQTVTLRCDPISGHDNLYWYRRVMGKEIKFLLHFVKESKQDESGMPNNRFLAERTGGTYSTLKVQPAELEDSGVYFCDSSQDEGNEKLFFGSGTQLSVL.

Concerning this clonotype itself: A read error is possible here, since a much larger clone lies one base away. Because the CDR3 is missing its conserved closing phenylalanine or tryptophan, this is likely a read error. The V gene is TRBV12-3 or TRBV12-4, the J gene TRBJ1-4, with a tentative D call TRBD1 (6 bases). The CDR3 is 14 residues long. Trimming took 10 bases from V and 5 from J, leaving 17 bases between them. As DNA, the CDR3 is TGTGCCACCAAGAGCCCAACAGGGAATGAAAAACTGTTTCTT. Its protein product is CATKSPTGNEKLFL.

The rearrangement joins TRBV5-5 to TRBJ2-7; 8 bases are shared with TRBD1. The CDR3 runs 15 residues. Unmatched junction bases numbered 7, after V lost 2 bases and J lost 3 bases. Germline V gene sequence: CDR1 SGHKS, CDR2 YYEKEE (reference sequence). CDR3 residues: CASSLSGQGLYEQYF. CDR3 bases: TGTGCCAGCAGCTTAAGTGGACAGGGTCTCTACGAGCAGTACTTC.

As for this clonotype: With a much larger clone just one base away, this may be a read error. The CDR3 protein is CANSSGLAGETGELFF. CDR3 DNA sequence: TGTGCCAACAGCTCGGGACTAGCGGGAGAGACCGGGGAGCTGTTTTTT. J is TRBJ2-2 and V is TRBV3-1, with 14 nucleotides matching TRBD2. CDR1 LGHDT and CDR2 YNNKEL come from the germline V gene (reference sequence). CDR3 size: 16 residues.

This clonotype was detected ten times or more. This sequence joins TRBV20-1 and TRBJ1-1, with no clear D. The CDR3 length is 14 residues. Germline assignment: CDR1 DFQATT and CDR2 SNEGSKA (reference sequence). Between the trimmed V and J ends, which lost 0 bases and 5 bases, there was a span of 13 bases. In DNA, the CDR3 is TGCAGTGCTAGAGATCTTGCAGGAGGGACTGAAGCTTTCTTT. It encodes CSARDLAGGTEAFF.

Many counts were recorded for this clonotype. This chain connects TRBV27 to TRBJ2-5; D is unclear. The CDR3 runs 13 residues. CDR1 and CDR2 (germline): MNHEY, SMNVEV (reference sequence). V was trimmed by 3 bases and J by 2 bases, leaving 7 bases between them. CDR3 region: CASSFLRQETQYF. CDR3 DNA: TGTGCCAGCAGTTTCCTCAGGCAAGAGACCCAGTACTTC.

This clonotype was counted at least ten times. The CDR3 nucleotides read TGTGCCATCAGTCCGGACGGAATTATGAACACTGAAGCTTTCTTT. This gives the protein CAISPDGIMNTEAFF. The V and J genes are TRBV10-3 and TRBJ1-1; the D is unclear. The CDR3 is made up of 15 amino acids. Between the trimmed V and J ends, which lost 5 bases and 0 bases, there was a span of 13 bases. The V gene's germline CDR1 is ENHRY and CDR2 SYGVKD.

V gene TRBV27 combines with J gene TRBJ2-1; TRBD2 aligns across 9 bases. The ends lost 0 bases at V and 3 bases at J; junction bases unmatched: 3. Germline CDR1 MNHEY, CDR2 SMNVEV (reference sequence). There are 16 residues in the CDR3. DNA of the CDR3: TGTGCCAGCAGTTTATCGGTTAGCGGGAGCTACAATGAGCAGTTCTTC. Residues: CASSLSVSGSYNEQFF.

CDR3 residues: CASSIGTGDDTQYF. The CDR3 nucleotides are TGTGCCAGCAGTATTGGGACAGGGGATGATACGCAGTATTTT. The J gene is TRBJ2-3, the V gene TRBV12-3 or TRBV12-4; TRBD1 matches at 10 bases. This CDR3 comprises 14 residues. Trimming took 5 bases from V and 6 from J; bases not matched to a gene: 5.

The sample holds many counts of this clonotype. This chain uses TRBV6-2 or TRBV6-3 with TRBJ2-7, with unresolved D. V lost 2 bases and J lost 0, with 5 bases in between. The CDR3 is 13 residues long. Germline V gene lookup returns CDR1 MNHEY and CDR2 SVGEGT. CDR3 coding DNA: TGTGCCAGCAGTTACCCGAGCTCCTACGAGCAGTACTTC. Translation gives CASSYPSSYEQYF.

This clonotype was seen only a few times. The chain recombines TRBV7-9 with TRBJ1-1; D call uncertain. The V end lost 7 bases, the J end lost 1 base, and 10 bases lay between the germline ends. The CDR3 contains 13 residues. Germline CDR1 SEHNR, CDR2 FQNEAQ (reference sequence). The DNA of the CDR3 is TGTGCCAGCAACCCTACTCAGAACACTGAAGCTTTCTTT. Translating it yields CASNPTQNTEAFF.